This is a list of T cell receptor beta chains from one sample in a study of cytomegalovirus exposure and HLA in healthy donors. Data came from immunoSEQ multiplex PCR; TCRdb stores just in-frame clones and leaves some out. This sample has around 170,000 clones; around 68% occur once, and the top ten carry over 1.2%. The sample consisted of PBMCs. These receptors all stem from a girl under 18 in good health and CMV-seronegative. The CDR3 runs from the conserved cysteine through the conserved F or W. A D gene is named only where the DNA matches it firmly. A clone size is listed for some rows: how often the clone was seen (once, few, many), or a class if it is expanded.

d_gene,abundance,v_gene,j_gene,CDR3aa,CDR3nt
TRBD1,-,TRBV6-5,TRBJ1-2,CASSHDRGGYTF,TGTGCCAGCAGCCACGACAGGGGTGGCTACACCTTC
TRBD1,-,TRBV6-5,TRBJ2-5,CASSQRDREGETQYF,TGTGCCAGCAGTCAGCGGGACAGGGAAGGCGAGACCCAGTACTTC
TRBD2,-,TRBV4-1,TRBJ2-1,CASSQVGRGGDEQFF,TGCGCCAGCAGCCAAGTAGGGAGGGGTGGCGATGAGCAGTTCTTC
-,-,TRBV29-1,TRBJ2-3,CSVASGAVATDTQYF,TGCAGCGTTGCCTCTGGGGCGGTCGCCACAGATACGCAGTATTTT
TRBD1,-,TRBV5-4,TRBJ1-1,CASSATGRWTEAFF,TGTGCCAGCAGCGCGACAGGGCGTTGGACTGAAGCTTTCTTT
TRBD1,few,TRBV7-6,TRBJ2-7,CASSSLGTGPNDEQYF,TGTGCCAGCAGCTCCCTGGGGACAGGGCCAAACGACGAGCAGTACTTC
-,-,TRBV18,TRBJ1-2,CASSPDRPILYGYTF,TGTGCCAGCTCACCTGACAGGCCGATCCTTTATGGCTACACCTTC
-,-,TRBV9,TRBJ2-2,CASSVRQGRNTGELFF,TGTGCCAGCAGCGTACGGCAGGGGCGTAACACCGGGGAGCTGTTTTTT
-,-,TRBV7-3,TRBJ1-5,CASSITGDQPQHF,TGTGCCAGCAGTATAACGGGGGATCAGCCCCAGCATTTT
-,few,TRBV30,TRBJ1-1,CAWSVGGRTEAFF,TGTGCCTGGAGTGTGGGGGGAAGGACTGAAGCTTTCTTT
-,-,TRBV4-2,TRBJ1-2,CASSQDLRGKSNYGYTF,TGTGCCAGCAGCCAAGATCTTAGGGGCAAAAGTAACTATGGCTACACCTTC
-,-,TRBV9,TRBJ2-1,CASSQAGASSYNEQFF,TGTGCCAGCAGCCAGGCAGGGGCTTCCTCCTACAATGAGCAGTTCTTC
-,once,TRBV6-5,TRBJ2-1,CASTRGAGIYNEQFF,TGTGCCAGCACCCGGGGGGCCGGGATCTACAATGAGCAGTTCTTC
-,-,TRBV9,TRBJ2-5,CASSHGWGEETQYF,TGTGCCAGCAGCCACGGGTGGGGAGAGGAGACCCAGTACTTC
TRBD2,few,TRBV6-4,TRBJ2-1,CASSDLAGGSYNEQFF,TGTGCCAGCAGTGATCTAGCGGGGGGCTCCTACAATGAGCAGTTCTTC
TRBD1,-,TRBV2,TRBJ1-1,CASSDLGQGTEAFF,TGTGCCAGCAGTGACCTGGGACAGGGCACAGAAGCTTTCTTT
-,few,TRBV28,TRBJ2-7,CASTRQDYYEQYF,TGTGCCAGCACTCGGCAGGATTACTACGAGCAGTACTTC
-,-,TRBV9,TRBJ2-7,CASSVGGEYEQYF,TGTGCCAGCAGCGTAGGCGGGGAATACGAGCAGTACTTC
-,-,TRBV19,TRBJ1-2,CASRKEHLPGGYGYTF,TGTGCCAGTAGGAAGGAACACTTACCCGGAGGCTATGGCTACACCTTC
TRBD1,once,TRBV6-1,TRBJ2-5,CASSEVTGGLETQYF,TGTGCCAGCAGTGAGGTCACAGGGGGCCTGGAGACCCAGTACTTC
-,-,TRBV19,TRBJ2-3,CASSIPQGLGTDTQYF,TGTGCCAGTAGTATACCACAGGGCTTGGGTACAGATACGCAGTATTTT
-,-,TRBV13,TRBJ1-1,CASSPQGWTEAFF,TGTGCCAGCAGCCCGCAGGGTTGGACTGAAGCTTTCTTT
TRBD2,-,TRBV19,TRBJ2-1,CASSKSSGVDEQFF,TGTGCCAGTAGTAAGTCAAGCGGGGTCGATGAGCAGTTCTTC
-,few,TRBV9,TRBJ1-5,CASSVGGGEQPQHF,TGTGCCAGCAGCGTAGGCGGGGGTGAACAGCCCCAGCATTTT
-,-,TRBV30,TRBJ1-3,CAWDIPGLGGGGNTIYF,TGTGCCTGGGATATTCCGGGCCTAGGAGGAGGTGGAAACACCATATATTTT
-,-,TRBV5-8,TRBJ2-2,CASSDQGVYTGELFF,TGTGCCAGCAGCGACCAGGGCGTTTACACCGGGGAGCTGTTTTTT
-,-,TRBV5-1,TRBJ2-3,CASKPAGTSTDTQYF,TGCGCCAGCAAGCCCGCGGGGACTAGCACAGATACGCAGTATTTT
-,-,TRBV4-1,TRBJ1-1,CASSPGTLGNTEAFF,TGCGCCAGCAGCCCAGGGACACTCGGGAACACTGAAGCTTTCTTT
-,once,TRBV20-1,TRBJ2-3,CSATPVDTQYF,TGCAGTGCAACTCCGGTTGATACGCAGTATTTT
TRBD2,-,TRBV4-1,TRBJ2-3,CASSAVGGLIDTQYF,TGCGCCAGCAGCGCAGTGGGAGGGTTGATAGATACGCAGTATTTT
-,-,TRBV28,TRBJ2-2,CASSLRQTLGTGELFF,TGTGCCAGCAGTTTAAGACAGACCTTAGGCACCGGGGAGCTGTTTTTT
TRBD1,-,TRBV19,TRBJ1-1,CASAGQVRIHTEAFF,TGTGCCAGTGCCGGACAGGTCCGCATCCACACTGAAGCTTTCTTT
-,-,TRBV5-1,TRBJ2-1,CASRTVSGVYNEQFF,TGCGCCAGCAGGACAGTCTCGGGGGTTTACAATGAGCAGTTCTTC
TRBD1,-,TRBV13,TRBJ1-2,CASSSGQTYGYTF,TGTGCCAGCAGTTCGGGACAGACCTATGGCTACACCTTC
TRBD1,few,TRBV19,TRBJ1-5,CASSWVGTANQPQHF,TGTGCCAGTAGTTGGGTCGGGACAGCCAATCAGCCCCAGCATTTT
-,-,TRBV10-3,TRBJ2-3,CAISESSRRGQDTQYF,TGTGCCATCAGTGAGTCGTCGAGGAGGGGGCAGGATACGCAGTATTTT
TRBD1,-,TRBV25-1,TRBJ1-4,CASSDPTGGADEKLFF,TGTGCCAGCAGTGACCCGACAGGGGGCGCGGATGAAAAACTGTTTTTT
-,-,TRBV6-5,TRBJ1-2,CASSYSTSGEDYGYTF,TGTGCCAGCAGTTACTCTACGAGTGGAGAGGACTATGGCTACACCTTC
-,-,TRBV11-3,TRBJ2-7,CASSPQGSSYEQYF,TGTGCCAGCAGCCCCCAGGGGTCCTCCTACGAGCAGTACTTC
-,-,TRBV7-9,TRBJ2-2,CASSLALNTGELFF,TGTGCCAGCAGCTTAGCCCTGAACACCGGGGAGCTGTTTTTT
-,-,TRBV5-1,TRBJ2-1,CASSSLASDEQFF,TGCGCCAGCAGCTCACTAGCTTCGGATGAGCAGTTCTTC
-,few,TRBV7-6,TRBJ2-7,CASSLGQGYYEQYF,TGTGCCAGCAGCTTAGGGCAGGGTTACTACGAGCAGTACTTC
TRBD2,once,TRBV5-4,TRBJ2-2,CASSLFVAGYTGELFF,TGTGCCAGCAGCTTGTTCGTAGCGGGCTACACCGGGGAGCTGTTTTTT
-,few,TRBV29-1,TRBJ1-2,CSVESLGANYGYTF,TGCAGCGTTGAATCGCTGGGGGCGAACTATGGCTACACCTTC
-,-,TRBV28,TRBJ2-7,CASSLPSDSEEQYF,TGTGCCAGCAGTTTGCCCAGCGACTCGGAGGAGCAGTACTTC
TRBD1,-,TRBV7-6,TRBJ2-7,CASSIGTASYEQYF,TGTGCCAGCAGCATCGGGACAGCCTCCTACGAGCAGTACTTC
-,-,TRBV7-3,TRBJ1-1,CASSPTGGYTEAFF,TGTGCCAGCAGCCCCACTGGGGGCTACACTGAAGCTTTCTTT
-,-,TRBV5-1,TRBJ2-7,CASSFQVTYEQYF,TGCGCCAGCAGCTTCCAGGTAACCTACGAGCAGTACTTC
TRBD2,once,TRBV5-4,TRBJ2-3,CASSLIAGGLTDTQYF,TGTGCCAGCAGCTTAATAGCGGGGGGGCTAACAGATACGCAGTATTTT
-,-,TRBV4-1,TRBJ1-5,CASSHPGEQPQHF,TGCGCCAGCAGCCACCCCGGGGAGCAGCCCCAGCATTTT
-,-,TRBV6-1,TRBJ1-1,CASHRNTEAFF,TGTGCCAGCCATAGGAACACTGAAGCTTTCTTT
-,few,TRBV5-5,TRBJ1-5,CASSWRFLEPQHF,TGTGCCAGCAGCTGGAGATTCCTGGAGCCCCAGCATTTT
-,-,TRBV5-1,TRBJ1-1,CASRPGLPNTEAFF,TGCGCCAGCAGGCCCGGTCTTCCGAACACTGAAGCTTTCTTT
-,-,TRBV4-1,TRBJ1-1,CASRKTENTEAFF,TGCGCCAGCAGAAAGACAGAGAACACTGAAGCTTTCTTT
TRBD1,-,TRBV11-2,TRBJ2-3,CASSLQDRGSTDTQYF,TGTGCCAGCAGCCTCCAGGACAGGGGGTCCACAGATACGCAGTATTTT